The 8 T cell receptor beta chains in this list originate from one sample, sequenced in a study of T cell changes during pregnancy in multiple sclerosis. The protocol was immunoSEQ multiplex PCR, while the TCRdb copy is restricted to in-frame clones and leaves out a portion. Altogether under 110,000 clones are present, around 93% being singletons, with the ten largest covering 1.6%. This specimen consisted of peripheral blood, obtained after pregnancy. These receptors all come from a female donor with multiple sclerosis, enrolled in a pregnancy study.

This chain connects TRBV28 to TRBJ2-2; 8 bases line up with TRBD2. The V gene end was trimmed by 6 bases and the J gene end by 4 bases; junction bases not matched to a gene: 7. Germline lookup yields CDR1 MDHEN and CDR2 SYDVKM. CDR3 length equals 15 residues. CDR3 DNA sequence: TGTGCCAGCAGGTCAGCGGGAGCTAGCACCGGGGAGCTGTTTTTT. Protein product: CASRSAGASTGELFF.

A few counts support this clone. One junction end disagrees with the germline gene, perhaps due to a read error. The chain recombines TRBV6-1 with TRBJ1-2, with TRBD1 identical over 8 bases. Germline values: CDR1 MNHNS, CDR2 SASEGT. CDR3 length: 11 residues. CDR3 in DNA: TGTGCCAGCGGTGACAGGGGTACTCCTGCCTTC. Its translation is CASGDRGTPAF.

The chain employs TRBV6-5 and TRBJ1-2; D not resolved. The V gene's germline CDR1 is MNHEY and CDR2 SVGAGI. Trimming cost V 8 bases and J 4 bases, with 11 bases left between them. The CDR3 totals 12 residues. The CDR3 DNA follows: TGTGCCAGCTTTAGCCGGGTCTATGGCTACACCTTC. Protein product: CASFSRVYGYTF.

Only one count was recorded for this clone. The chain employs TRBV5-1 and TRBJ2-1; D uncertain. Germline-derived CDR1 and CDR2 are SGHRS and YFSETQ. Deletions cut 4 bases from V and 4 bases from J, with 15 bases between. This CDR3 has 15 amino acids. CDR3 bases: TGCGCCAGCAGCCCCGAGAGTTACGGTTACAATGAGCAGTTCTTC. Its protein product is CASSPESYGYNEQFF.

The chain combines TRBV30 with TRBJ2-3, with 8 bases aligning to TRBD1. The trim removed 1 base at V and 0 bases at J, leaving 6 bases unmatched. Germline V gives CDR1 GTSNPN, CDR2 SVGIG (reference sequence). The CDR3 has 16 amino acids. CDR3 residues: CAWSARQGKSTDTQYF. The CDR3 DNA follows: TGTGCCTGGAGTGCCCGACAGGGGAAGAGCACAGATACGCAGTATTTT.

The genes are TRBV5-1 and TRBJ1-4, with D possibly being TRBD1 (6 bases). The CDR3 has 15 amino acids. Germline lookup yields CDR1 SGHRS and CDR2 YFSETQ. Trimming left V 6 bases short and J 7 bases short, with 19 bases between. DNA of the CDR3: TGCGCCAGCACCCTGGTGGGCAGGGGTGGTGAAAAACTGTTTTTT. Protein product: CASTLVGRGGEKLFF.

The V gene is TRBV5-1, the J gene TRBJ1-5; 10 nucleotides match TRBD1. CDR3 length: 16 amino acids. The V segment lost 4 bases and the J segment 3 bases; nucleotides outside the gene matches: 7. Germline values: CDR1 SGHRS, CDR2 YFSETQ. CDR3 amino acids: CASSLLGQGDNQPQHF. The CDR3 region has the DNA TGCGCCAGCAGCCTCCTCGGACAGGGGGACAATCAGCCCCAGCATTTT. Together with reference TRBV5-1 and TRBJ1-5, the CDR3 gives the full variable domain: KAGVTQTPRYLIKTRGQQVTLSCSPISGHRSVSWYQQTPGQGLQFLFEYFSETQRNKGNFPGRFSGRQFSNSRSEMNVSTLELGDSALYLCASSLLGQGDNQPQHFGDGTRLSIL.

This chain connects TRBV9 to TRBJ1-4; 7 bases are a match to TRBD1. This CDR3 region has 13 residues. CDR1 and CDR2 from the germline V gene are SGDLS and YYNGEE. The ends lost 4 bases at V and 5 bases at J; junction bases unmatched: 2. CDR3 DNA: TGTGCCAGCAGCCGGGACAGCAATGAAAAACTGTTTTTT. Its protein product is CASSRDSNEKLFF.